These 17 T cell receptor beta chains originate from one sample sequenced in a study of T cells in Graves' hyperthyroidism and ophthalmopathy. What was amplified from RNA transcripts were TCR beta CDR3 regions. In the first-round RT-PCR of the TCR CDR3, the HTBI primer set was used. Using its own MiXCR run on the multiplex PCR reads, TCRdb lists one record per CDR3 protein. The sample yields 350,000 to 400,000 distinct CDR3 sequences, about a fifth seen once. Input material: blood. These receptors were obtained from a woman aged 18-35 years with Graves' hyperthyroidism.

In this sample, this clonotype turned up many times. This chain links TRBV12-3 or TRBV12-4 with TRBJ1-6; possible D gene TRBD1, 5 bases. The V and J ends lost 4 bases and 7 bases respectively, with 11 bases between them. The CDR3 length is 14 residues. The CDR3 region has the DNA TGTGCCAGCAGTTGGGGCAGAACCAATTCACCCCTCCACTTT. Translating gives CASSWGRTNSPLHF.

This clonotype was observed at least ten times. This chain connects TRBV10-3 to TRBJ1-1; D perhaps matches TRBD1 (5 bases). CDR1 and CDR2 from the germline V gene are ENHRY and SYGVKD. V lost 10 bases and J lost 3, with 18 bases in between. This CDR3 spans 14 amino acids. CDR3 bases: TGTGCCACCGGATCGACGGGACGCGACACTGAAGCTTTCTTT. Amino acids: CATGSTGRDTEAFF.

V and J are TRBV11-1 and TRBJ2-4, with D perhaps TRBD1 (7 bases). This CDR3 contains 19 residues. Germline V lookup: CDR1 SGHAT, CDR2 FQDESV (reference sequence). Trimming cost V 4 bases and J 0 bases, with 22 bases left between them. CDR3 region: CASSSAGGQLALAKNIQYF. The CDR3 coding sequence is TGTGCCAGCAGCTCCGCCGGGGGACAGCTCGCCTTAGCCAAAAACATTCAGTACTTC.

This clonotype showed up many times. The chain couples TRBV28 to TRBJ1-1; D gene uncertain. The CDR3 has 13 amino acids. Germline V gives CDR1 MDHEN, CDR2 SYDVKM. Deletions cut 5 bases from V and 1 base from J, with 8 bases between. In nucleotides, the CDR3 is TGTGCCAGCAGTGCCGCCTCGAACACTGAAGCTTTCTTT. It encodes CASSAASNTEAFF.

This clonotype showed up just a few times. The chain joins TRBV6-4 to TRBJ2-1; D may be TRBD2 (6 bases). The V end lost 7 bases, the J end lost 12 bases, and 10 bases lay between the germline ends. CDR3 length: 10 amino acids. Germline V gene lookup returns CDR1 MRHNA and CDR2 SNTAGT. The DNA of the CDR3 is TGTGCCAGCATCTTGGAGGGGCAGTTCTTC. Protein: CASILEGQFF.

The gene calls are TRBV6-1 and TRBJ1-1, with 8 bases that match TRBD1. V trimming: 6 bases; J trimming: 5 bases; junction bases outside the gene matches: 8. Per germline, CDR1 MNHNS and CDR2 SASEGT. The CDR3 is 14 residues long. The CDR3 DNA is TGTGCCAGCAGCGAATACAGGGGGGGAACTGAAGCTTTCTTT. Amino acid sequence: CASSEYRGGTEAFF.

The sample holds a few counts of this clonotype. The rearrangement joins TRBV30 to TRBJ1-5; tentative D call: TRBD1 (5 bases). The CDR3 has 13 amino acids. Germline loops: CDR1 GTSNPN, CDR2 SVGIG (reference sequence). V gave up 1 base and J gave up 5 bases, with 9 bases separating them. CDR3 loop: CAWSDRLDQPQHF. CDR3 sequence (DNA): TGTGCCTGGAGTGACAGGCTCGATCAGCCCCAGCATTTT. The entire variable domain, with the rest obtained from reference TRBV30 and TRBJ1-5, is as follows: SQTIHQWPATLVQPVGSPLSLECTVEGTSNPNLYWYRQAAGRGLQLLFYSVGIGQISSEVPQNLSASRPQDRQFILSSKKLLLSDSGFYLCAWSDRLDQPQHFGDGTRLSIL.

This clonotype was observed many times. The chain combines TRBV20-1 with TRBJ2-7; 10 bases line up with TRBD1. The CDR3 has 16 amino acids. Germline loops: CDR1 DFQATT, CDR2 SNEGSKA (reference sequence). Trimming at V came to 1 base and at J to 0 bases, leaving 6 bases not matched to a gene. The CDR3 loop reads CSARGDRGPSSYEQYF. The DNA for the CDR3 is TGCAGTGCTAGAGGGGACAGGGGTCCAAGCTCCTACGAGCAGTACTTC.

Regarding this clonotype: One base away lies a much larger clone, so this may be a sequencing read error. CDR3 sequence: CASCQGGTQETKYF. The CDR3 DNA reads as TGTGCCAGTTGCCAAGGGGGGACCCAAGAGACCAAGTACTTC. This chain connects TRBV6-1 to TRBJ2-5; the D gene could be TRBD1 or TRBD2 (6 bases each). Per the germline V gene, CDR1 is MNHNS and CDR2 is SASEGT. This CDR3 spans 14 amino acids.

This clonotype appeared many times. This chain uses TRBV12-3 or TRBV12-4 with TRBJ1-2, with D uncertain. V was cut by 4 bases and J by 5 bases, with 11 bases left in between. This CDR3 has 13 amino acids. The CDR3 here is CASSSTVRYGYTF. CDR3 nucleotides: TGTGCCAGCAGTTCCACTGTTCGGTATGGCTACACCTTC.

The chain links TRBV20-1 to TRBJ2-5, with TRBD2 matching over 14 bases. V dropped 5 bases and J dropped 2; count of bases not matched to a gene: 22. This CDR3 has 21 amino acids. From germline, CDR1 is DFQATT and CDR2 SNEGSKA (reference sequence). In nucleotides, the CDR3 is TGCAGTGCTCAACCTTTACTCGGACTAGCGGGGGGAGAACCATTACAAGAGACCCAGTACTTC. It yields the protein CSAQPLLGLAGGEPLQETQYF.

A single count supports this clonotype. A single base separates this from a much larger clone, so it may be a read error. V usage is TRBV20-1 and J usage is TRBJ2-7, with 8 bases fitting TRBD2. The CDR3 totals 14 residues. Germline V gene data show CDR1 as DFQATT and CDR2 as SNEGSKA (reference sequence). The CDR3 protein is CSASGRGVRYVQYF. In nucleotides, the CDR3 is TGCAGTGCTAGTGGGCGGGGGGTACGGTACGTGCAGTACTTC.

This clonotype has a handful of counts. J is TRBJ2-2 and V is TRBV9; D is unresolved. V was shortened by 3 bases and J by 6 bases, with 12 bases between the two germline ends. The length of the CDR3 is 14 residues. CDR1 and CDR2 (germline): SGDLS, YYNGEE. The CDR3 nucleotides read TGTGCCAGCAGCGCAAACCAGGTTCCCGGGGAGCTGTTTTTT. Its protein product is CASSANQVPGELFF.

This clonotype was seen ten or more times. The chain combines TRBV11-2 with TRBJ2-7, with D perhaps TRBD2 (5 bases). Trimming removed 6 bases from V and 3 bases from J, with 12 bases in between. This CDR3 has 13 amino acids. Germline CDR1 and CDR2: SGHAT and FQNNGV. CDR3 bases: TGTGCCAGCAGGTCGACTAATTTCTACGAGCAGTACTTC. This encodes CASRSTNFYEQYF.

With respect to this clonotype: Possible read error: a much larger clone is one base away. This sequence joins TRBV6-4 and TRBJ1-1; D gene unclear. There are 14 residues in the CDR3. CDR1 and CDR2 from the germline V gene are MRHNA and SNTAGT. DNA for the CDR3: TGTGCCAGCACCTTGGACGATTCTGGAACTGAAGCTTGCTTT. Amino acids: CASTLDDSGTEACF.

This clonotype came up many times. The CDR3 DNA sequence: TGTGCCAGCAGTTACTCATGGAACACCGGGGAGCTGTTTTTT. Its protein product is CASSYSWNTGELFF. The chain couples TRBV6-5 to TRBJ2-2; D remains ambiguous. V gave up 0 bases and J gave up 1 base, with 3 bases separating them. Germline V CDR1 and CDR2: MNHEY, SVGAGI. The CDR3 covers 14 residues.

The chain combines TRBV6-1 with TRBJ2-7; D not certain. The CDR3 runs 11 residues. Germline V gives CDR1 MNHNS, CDR2 SASEGT. Trimming stripped 4 bases from V and 8 bases from J, with 9 bases between. The CDR3 reads CASSVGPQQYF. In nucleotides, the CDR3 is TGTGCCAGCAGTGTCGGACCTCAGCAGTACTTC.